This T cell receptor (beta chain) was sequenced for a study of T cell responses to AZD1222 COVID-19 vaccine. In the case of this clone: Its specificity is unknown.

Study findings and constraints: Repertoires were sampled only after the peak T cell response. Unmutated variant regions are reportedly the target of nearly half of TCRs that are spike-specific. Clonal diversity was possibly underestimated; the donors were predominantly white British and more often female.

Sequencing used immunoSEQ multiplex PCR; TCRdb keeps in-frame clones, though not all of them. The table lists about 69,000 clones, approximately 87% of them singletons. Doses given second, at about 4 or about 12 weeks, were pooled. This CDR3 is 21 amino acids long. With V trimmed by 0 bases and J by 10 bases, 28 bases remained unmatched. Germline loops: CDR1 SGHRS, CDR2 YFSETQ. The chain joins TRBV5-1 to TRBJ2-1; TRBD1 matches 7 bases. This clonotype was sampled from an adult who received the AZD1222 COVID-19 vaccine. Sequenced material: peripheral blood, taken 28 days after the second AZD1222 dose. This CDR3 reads CASSLGARGKQVGLTAYEQFF. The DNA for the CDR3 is TGCGCCAGCAGCTTGGGGGCCAGGGGGAAGCAAGTGGGCCTTACGGCTTACGAGCAGTTCTTC.